One sample yielded the 17 T cell receptor beta chains listed below, sequenced in a study of blood T cell repertoires in COVID-19. The repertoire was sequenced with immunoSEQ multiplex PCR; TCRdb's copy has only in-frame clones and lacks some. The sample contains 150,000 to 200,000 clones, 88% of which appear only once. Material for sequencing was peripheral blood. The receptors stem from a woman aged 25-40 years with acute or convalescent COVID-19.

This chain connects TRBV5-5 to TRBJ1-5; D unresolved. The germline V and J ends were trimmed by 1 base and 4 bases, with 12 bases remaining between them. The CDR3 contains 15 residues. The germline gives CDR1 SGHKS, CDR2 YYEKEE (reference sequence). CDR3 nucleotides: TGTGCCAGCAGCTTGAGTACGAGCCTTAATCAGCCCCAGCATTTT. Translating it yields CASSLSTSLNQPQHF.

The genes are TRBV5-4 and TRBJ1-2; D may be TRBD1 (6 bases). V shed 0 bases and J shed 3 bases, with 9 bases lying between them. CDR3 length: 14 residues. Germline V gives CDR1 SGHNT, CDR2 YYREEE (reference sequence). The CDR3 loop is CASSLAKGDYGYTF. DNA for the CDR3: TGTGCCAGCAGCTTGGCCAAGGGGGACTATGGCTACACCTTC.

This clone was seen once. The rearrangement links TRBV27 to TRBJ2-1, with 13 bases fitting TRBD2. CDR3 length equals 14 residues. Germline V gene data show CDR1 as MNHEY and CDR2 as SMNVEV (reference sequence). The ends lost 3 bases at V and 9 bases at J; junction bases unmatched: 2. The CDR3 coding sequence is TGTGCCAGCAGTTTCGGACTAGCGGGAGTTGAGCAGTTCTTC. Translation gives CASSFGLAGVEQFF.

V usage is TRBV5-1 and J usage is TRBJ2-5; D is perhaps TRBD2 (5 bases). Deletions cut 1 base from V and 5 bases from J, with 12 bases between. In germline, CDR1 is SGHRS, CDR2 YFSETQ. CDR3 length: 14 residues. CDR3 bases: TGCGCCAGCAGCTTGACAAGGTCGGGGGAGACCCAGTACTTC. Protein: CASSLTRSGETQYF.

The genes are TRBV19 and TRBJ2-1, with D maybe TRBD2 (6 bases). Trimming removed 2 bases from V and 3 bases from J, with 11 bases in between. The CDR3 runs to 15 residues. From germline, CDR1 is LNHDA and CDR2 SQIVND (reference sequence). DNA for the CDR3: TGTGCCAGTAGTATAATGGGGGGAGTCTACAATGAGCAGTTCTTC. It encodes CASSIMGGVYNEQFF.

The rearrangement uses TRBV6-5 and TRBJ2-1; possibly TRBD2 for D (5 bases). V lost 6 bases and J 4 bases, leaving 16 bases between the germline ends. Germline CDR1 reads MNHEY; CDR2 reads SVGAGI. The length of the CDR3 is 15 residues. The CDR3 DNA reads TGTGCCAGCAGAGTTACGTTGACTACTTACAATGAGCAGTTCTTC. Its translation is CASRVTLTTYNEQFF.

The rearrangement uses TRBV27 and TRBJ2-1, with 10 bases matching TRBD2. Looked up from germline, CDR1 is MNHEY and CDR2 is SMNVEV (reference sequence). The junction had 19 bases not matched to a gene; V was cut back by 4 bases and J by 10 bases. The CDR3 is 18 amino acids. The CDR3 loop reads CASSSTYIPTSGALEQFF. In DNA, the CDR3 is TGTGCCAGCAGTTCCACTTATATTCCCACTAGCGGGGCTCTGGAGCAGTTCTTC.

V is TRBV5-4 and J is TRBJ2-3; 7 bases agree with TRBD1. This CDR3 spans 14 amino acids. CDR1 and CDR2 (germline): SGHNT, YYREEE (reference sequence). The V gene end was trimmed by 4 bases and the J gene end by 1 base; junction bases not matched to a gene: 3. The CDR3 DNA is TGTGCCAGCAGCGAGGGGACAGGCACAGATACGCAGTATTTT. Residues: CASSEGTGTDTQYF. The full variable domain, its missing parts supplied by reference TRBV5-4 and TRBJ2-3, is ETGVTQSPTHLIKTRGQQVTLRCSSQSGHNTVSWYQQALGQGPQFIFQYYREEENGRGNFPPRFSGLQFPNYSSELNVNALELDDSALYLCASSEGTGTDTQYFGPGTRLTVL.

This chain joins TRBV18 and TRBJ2-1, with 9 bases that match TRBD2. There are 15 residues in the CDR3. CDR1 is KGHSH, CDR2 LQKENI, per germline. With 2 bases clipped from V and 4 bases from J, the junction kept 3 bases outside the gene matches. CDR3 loop: CASSPGLAIYNEQFF. DNA of the CDR3: TGTGCCAGCTCACCAGGACTAGCGATATACAATGAGCAGTTCTTC.

The DNA for the CDR3 is TGTGCCAGCAGCCCGCGGGATACCAATGAGCAGTTCTTC. It codes for CASSPRDTNEQFF. The gene calls are TRBV6-2 or TRBV6-3 and TRBJ2-1; weak D call: TRBD2 (6 bases). The CDR3 length is 13 residues. The V end lost 6 bases, the J end lost 6 bases, and 12 bases lay between the germline ends. CDR1 MNHEY and CDR2 SVGEGT come from the germline V gene.

The gene calls are TRBV5-1 and TRBJ2-1; D unresolved. Germline V gene data show CDR1 as SGHRS and CDR2 as YFSETQ. The CDR3 spans 13 residues. With 4 bases removed from V and 4 bases from J, the gap between germline ends came to 9 bases. The CDR3 sequence: CASSPRAYNEQFF. CDR3 nucleotides: TGCGCCAGCAGCCCCCGCGCGTACAATGAGCAGTTCTTC.

This clone was recorded a few times. The chain uses TRBV30 and TRBJ1-1; a possible D gene is TRBD1 (6 bases). Germline CDR1 GTSNPN, CDR2 SVGIG (reference sequence). V dropped 8 bases and J dropped 1 base, with 11 bases sitting between them. CDR3 length: 12 residues. This chain's CDR3 is CAGGRGNTEAFF. The CDR3, as DNA: TGTGCCGGGGGCCGGGGGAACACTGAAGCTTTCTTT.

The chain joins TRBV7-9 to TRBJ1-2; D call uncertain. The CDR3 has 14 amino acids. CDR1 is SEHNR and CDR2 is FQNEAQ in the germline V gene (reference sequence). V lost 10 bases and J lost 1, with 16 bases in between. CDR3 in DNA: TGTGCCATCTTAGACACATTAGTTAACTATGGCTACACCTTC. Its translation: CAILDTLVNYGYTF.

J is TRBJ2-1 and V is TRBV5-1; TRBD1 aligns across 10 bases. The germline V gene has CDR1 SGHRS and CDR2 YFSETQ. V shed 2 bases and J 4 bases; nucleotides not matched to a gene: 3. This CDR3 has 15 amino acids. This CDR3 is CASSFGQGEYNEQFF. CDR3 DNA: TGCGCCAGCAGCTTCGGACAGGGGGAGTACAATGAGCAGTTCTTC.

The chain is built from TRBV10-1 and TRBJ2-2, with 7 bases identical to TRBD2. Germline V gene sequence: CDR1 WNHNN, CDR2 SYGVQD (reference sequence). Trimming cost V 1 base and J 7 bases; bases outside gene matches: 6. The CDR3 length is 15 residues. CDR3 amino acids: CASSEFSGQYGELFF. As DNA, the CDR3 is TGCGCCAGCAGTGAGTTTAGCGGGCAATACGGGGAGCTGTTTTTT.

This chain connects TRBV19 to TRBJ2-7, with TRBD1 matching 8 bases. CDR1 is LNHDA, CDR2 SQIVND, per germline (reference sequence). The V gene end was trimmed by 5 bases and the J gene end by 3 bases; junction bases not matched to a gene: 6. The CDR3 consists of 14 residues. DNA for the CDR3: TGTGCCAGTAGTTCCGGACAGGGCGGCTACGAGCAGTACTTC. Translation gives CASSSGQGGYEQYF.

Here the CDR3 DNA reads TGTGCCAGCAGTGGGGGGACTGAAGCTTTCTTT. This translates into CASSGGTEAFF. The J gene is TRBJ1-1, the V gene TRBV28, with a possible D match to TRBD1 (5 bases). V was trimmed by 5 bases and J by 5 bases, leaving 6 bases between them. The germline CDR1 and CDR2 sequences are MDHEN and SYDVKM. There are 11 residues in the CDR3.